This T cell receptor (beta chain) was recovered during a study of cytomegalovirus exposure and HLA in healthy donors. The PCR employed 60 Vbeta primers together with 13 Jbeta primers. Generated by immunoSEQ multiplex PCR, the TCRdb table keeps only in-frame clones and is missing some. The profile shows 100,000 to 150,000 clones, roughly 63% of them singletons. Trimming stripped 3 bases from V and 5 bases from J, with 12 bases between. Germline V gene data show CDR1 as KGHSH and CDR2 as LQKENI. There are 14 residues in the CDR3. The receptor was isolated from a young man in good health and CMV-seropositive. The sample was PBMCs. V usage is TRBV18 and J usage is TRBJ2-3; possible D gene TRBD1, 5 bases. The CDR3 protein is CASSPRQTVDTQYF. Written as DNA, the CDR3 is TGTGCCAGCTCACCGCGACAGACCGTAGATACGCAGTATTTT.